The TCR beta chain under discussion was sequenced for a study of shared clonotypes between healthy human individuals. Looking at the study overall: The donors, a couple of women and a few men, were aged 18 to 49.

Naive-designated CD8 cells lacked CD45RO, were positively enriched for CCR7, and omitted terminally differentiated effector memory CD45RA+ cells. Study donors comprised healthy, HIV-negative adults devoid of recent acute infection or vaccination. Sequencing used immunoSEQ multiplex PCR; TCRdb keeps in-frame clones, though not all of them. This table has over 800,000 clones, 92% appearing once. This CDR3 comprises 16 residues. Germline loops: CDR1 LNHNV, CDR2 YYDKDF (reference sequence). The V end was cut by 5 bases, the J end by 6 bases, with 21 bases between. The sample taken for sequencing was naive CD8+ T cells sorted from blood. The clonotype comes from a man aged 25 to 45 in good health. The rearrangement joins TRBV15 to TRBJ2-3; D call uncertain. The DNA for the CDR3 is TGTGCCACCAGCGAGTTGCAGGAGACAATGGAGGATACGCAGTATTTT. It translates to CATSELQETMEDTQYF.